Detailed here is one TCR beta chain. The antigen is unknown. Primers for the PCR totalled 60 Vbeta and 13 Jbeta. Here immunoSEQ multiplex PCR was the method, and the copy in TCRdb shows in-frame clones only, minus some. In the table there are approximately 300,000 clones, 75% to 90% of which are singletons. The record originates from a study of cytomegalovirus exposure and HLA in healthy donors. Germline CDR1 SGHVS, CDR2 FQNEAQ. V gave up 5 bases and J gave up 4 bases, with 17 bases separating them. The CDR3 runs 16 residues. Study results and limitations: In a later analysis, a missense DCLRE1C variant was linked to TCR beta V- and J-gene trimming. Compared with the roughly 700-donor mean, an Asian-associated ancestry cluster reportedly had fewer N-insertions, according to a later analysis.

The chain joins TRBV7-8 to TRBJ2-2, with D tentatively TRBD2 (6 bases). The sequenced sample was PBMCs. This sequence was found in a girl aged 2 to 10 in good health and CMV-seronegative. This CDR3 is CASSVPSGSPTGELFF. The CDR3 region has the DNA TGTGCCAGCAGCGTCCCGTCCGGGAGCCCCACCGGGGAGCTGTTTTTT.